The clone carrying this T cell receptor (beta chain) was observed once. Antigen unknown. Sequenced patients had shown CD8+CD57+ cell expansion by flow cytometry. Diagnosis of severe acquired aplastic anemia applied to all patients. Patients had received no therapy at the time of blood sampling. This sample is drawn from a study of CD8+CD57+ T cells in acquired aplastic anemia. Broader study findings: In common between the patients and the controls were some 29 CD8+ CDR3 sequences.

This CDR3 comprises 14 residues. Germline lookup yields CDR1 LGHDT and CDR2 YNNKEL (reference sequence). Trimming took off 6 bases at V and 2 bases at J, with 14 bases between the two ends. Investigators profiled TCR beta VDJ and CDR3 from genomic DNA template. TCRdb passed the reads through MiXCR, listing each CDR3 protein once. The profile covers some 170,000 distinct CDR3 sequences, with around 63% appearing a single time and under 45% taken by the ten largest. This TCR was recovered from a human donor with aplastic anemia. The V and J genes are TRBV3-1 and TRBJ2-7; D perhaps matches TRBD1 (6 bases). The material sequenced was sorted CD4+, CD8+, or CD8+CD57+ T cells (not recorded which) from PBMCs. The CDR3 sequence: CASRGGPPTYEQYF. The CDR3 bases are TGTGCCAGCAGAGGGGGACCTCCGACCTACGAGCAGTACTTC.